This is a list of T cell receptor beta chains from one sample in a study of CD8 T cells in Susac syndrome. TCRdb reprocessed the immunoSEQ multiplex PCR reads with MiXCR, giving one entry per CDR3 protein. This table holds roughly 150,000 distinct CDR3 sequences, around 96% found once. Sequenced input: CD8+ T cells from PBMCs. Every receptor here comes from a human donor with multiple sclerosis. Each CDR3 is given with its conserved first and last residue. The D gene is left open where the match is weak. Some rows have no size entry. The others give once, few or many, or a class for an expanded clone.

j_call: TRBJ1-2; clone_size: .; v_call: TRBV4-1; d_call: .; cdr3_aa: CASSHPWGGHYGYTF; cdr3_nt: TGCGCCAGCAGCCATCCCTGGGGCGGACACTATGGCTACACCTTC
j_call: TRBJ2-5; clone_size: .; v_call: TRBV27; d_call: TRBD1; cdr3_aa: CASSLTGMETQYF; cdr3_nt: TGTGCCAGCAGCCTGACAGGGATGGAGACCCAGTACTTC
j_call: TRBJ1-1; clone_size: .; v_call: TRBV6-5; d_call: .; cdr3_aa: CASSYSIPSEAFF; cdr3_nt: TGTGCCAGCAGTTACTCGATCCCGTCTGAAGCTTTCTTT
j_call: TRBJ2-1; clone_size: .; v_call: TRBV27; d_call: .; cdr3_aa: CASGQGYNNEQFF; cdr3_nt: TGTGCCAGCGGACAAGGATACAACAATGAGCAGTTCTTC
j_call: TRBJ2-7; clone_size: .; v_call: TRBV6-2/TRBV6-3; d_call: .; cdr3_aa: CASSLVMAYEQYF; cdr3_nt: TGTGCCAGCAGCCTGGTCATGGCCTACGAGCAGTACTTC
j_call: TRBJ2-2; clone_size: .; v_call: TRBV24-1; d_call: .; cdr3_aa: CATSMGGGNTGELFF; cdr3_nt: TGTGCCACCTCGATGGGGGGTGGCAACACCGGGGAGCTGTTTTTT
j_call: TRBJ2-7; clone_size: .; v_call: TRBV12-3/TRBV12-4; d_call: TRBD1; cdr3_aa: CASRGPATGDPEQYF; cdr3_nt: TGTGCCAGCAGGGGACCGGCGACAGGGGACCCCGAGCAGTACTTC
j_call: TRBJ1-2; clone_size: once; v_call: TRBV4-1; d_call: .; cdr3_aa: CASSQGRHNYGYTF; cdr3_nt: TGCGCCAGCAGCCAGGGCAGACATAACTATGGCTACACCTTC
j_call: TRBJ2-4; clone_size: .; v_call: TRBV19; d_call: .; cdr3_aa: CASREGANIQYF; cdr3_nt: TGTGCCAGCCGGGAGGGGGCAAACATTCAGTACTTC
j_call: TRBJ2-7; clone_size: few; v_call: TRBV5-6; d_call: TRBD1; cdr3_aa: CASSFRDSYEQYF; cdr3_nt: TGTGCCAGCAGCTTCCGGGACAGCTACGAGCAGTACTTC
j_call: TRBJ2-3; clone_size: .; v_call: TRBV7-3; d_call: TRBD2; cdr3_aa: CASSLGTSGGGVQYF; cdr3_nt: TGTGCCAGCAGCTTAGGGACTAGCGGGGGCGGGGTGCAGTATTTT
j_call: TRBJ2-7; clone_size: .; v_call: TRBV11-2; d_call: .; cdr3_aa: CASSSPLGSREQYF; cdr3_nt: TGTGCCAGCAGCTCTCCTCTGGGTAGCCGTGAGCAGTACTTC
j_call: TRBJ2-7; clone_size: .; v_call: TRBV7-8; d_call: .; cdr3_aa: CASSLKNAGPSSEQYF; cdr3_nt: TGTGCCAGCAGCTTAAAAAATGCTGGACCGAGCTCCGAGCAGTACTTC
j_call: TRBJ1-2; clone_size: .; v_call: TRBV9; d_call: TRBD1; cdr3_aa: CASSVSGTGHNYGYTF; cdr3_nt: TGTGCCAGCAGCGTATCTGGGACAGGGCATAACTATGGCTACACCTTC
j_call: TRBJ2-7; clone_size: .; v_call: TRBV3-1; d_call: .; cdr3_aa: CASSQPRAYEQYF; cdr3_nt: TGTGCCAGCAGCCAACCCAGAGCCTACGAGCAGTACTTC
j_call: TRBJ1-4; clone_size: .; v_call: TRBV23-1; d_call: .; cdr3_aa: CASPQGGPQCANEKLFF; cdr3_nt: TGCGCCAGCCCCCAAGGAGGTCCTCAATGCGCTAATGAAAAACTGTTTTTT
j_call: TRBJ2-1; clone_size: .; v_call: TRBV7-9; d_call: .; cdr3_aa: CASSPGGLGGNEQFF; cdr3_nt: TGTGCCAGCAGCCCCGGGGGCCTAGGTGGTAATGAGCAGTTCTTC
j_call: TRBJ2-1; clone_size: .; v_call: TRBV20-1; d_call: TRBD2; cdr3_aa: CSARERGVNEQFF; cdr3_nt: TGCAGTGCTCGTGAGCGGGGGGTAAATGAGCAGTTCTTC
j_call: TRBJ2-7; clone_size: .; v_call: TRBV11-2; d_call: .; cdr3_aa: CASSYRTTPREQYF; cdr3_nt: TGTGCCAGCAGCTACAGGACCACCCCGAGGGAGCAGTACTTC
j_call: TRBJ2-5; clone_size: .; v_call: TRBV9; d_call: .; cdr3_aa: CASSGGGGETQYF; cdr3_nt: TGTGCCAGCAGCGGGGGAGGAGGTGAGACCCAGTACTTC
j_call: TRBJ2-1; clone_size: .; v_call: TRBV28; d_call: .; cdr3_aa: CASKGGPSYNEQFF; cdr3_nt: TGTGCCAGCAAAGGCGGCCCTTCCTACAATGAGCAGTTCTTC
j_call: TRBJ2-1; clone_size: .; v_call: TRBV13; d_call: TRBD1; cdr3_aa: CASSRTGEQFF; cdr3_nt: TGTGCCAGCAGCAGGACAGGTGAGCAGTTCTTC
j_call: TRBJ1-5; clone_size: .; v_call: TRBV30; d_call: .; cdr3_aa: CAWMGGKDQPQHF; cdr3_nt: TGTGCCTGGATGGGGGGAAAGGATCAGCCCCAGCATTTT
j_call: TRBJ1-1; clone_size: once; v_call: TRBV5-1; d_call: TRBD1; cdr3_aa: CASSPRQGKEAFF; cdr3_nt: TGCGCCAGCAGCCCCCGACAGGGTAAAGAAGCTTTCTTT
j_call: TRBJ2-7; clone_size: .; v_call: TRBV20-1; d_call: .; cdr3_aa: CSARRTGTAPHEQYF; cdr3_nt: TGCAGTGCTAGACGTACCGGGACGGCTCCCCACGAGCAGTACTTC
j_call: TRBJ2-7; clone_size: .; v_call: TRBV27; d_call: .; cdr3_aa: CASSLSSFSYEQYF; cdr3_nt: TGTGCCAGCAGTTTGAGCAGTTTCTCCTACGAGCAGTACTTC
j_call: TRBJ2-1; clone_size: .; v_call: TRBV7-9; d_call: .; cdr3_aa: CASRPNEQFF; cdr3_nt: TGTGCCAGCAGGCCTAATGAGCAGTTCTTC
j_call: TRBJ2-1; clone_size: .; v_call: TRBV12-3/TRBV12-4; d_call: .; cdr3_aa: CASNSGISYNEQFF; cdr3_nt: TGTGCCAGCAACTCAGGTATCTCCTACAATGAGCAGTTCTTC
j_call: TRBJ2-5; clone_size: .; v_call: TRBV2; d_call: .; cdr3_aa: CASTGGGETQYF; cdr3_nt: TGTGCCAGCACCGGGGGCGGAGAGACCCAGTACTTC
j_call: TRBJ1-6; clone_size: .; v_call: TRBV4-1; d_call: .; cdr3_aa: CASSQVLGSPLHF; cdr3_nt: TGCGCCAGCAGCCAAGTGCTAGGGTCACCCCTCCACTTT
j_call: TRBJ2-7; clone_size: .; v_call: TRBV20-1; d_call: .; cdr3_aa: CSARDRYSYEQYF; cdr3_nt: TGCAGTGCTAGAGACAGATACTCCTACGAGCAGTACTTC
j_call: TRBJ2-7; clone_size: .; v_call: TRBV30; d_call: .; cdr3_aa: CAWNRHSDPWPLEQYF; cdr3_nt: TGTGCCTGGAACCGTCACAGCGACCCTTGGCCACTAGAGCAGTACTTC
j_call: TRBJ2-1; clone_size: .; v_call: TRBV2; d_call: .; cdr3_aa: CASSEASGLARNEQFF; cdr3_nt: TGTGCCAGCAGTGAAGCATCGGGCCTCGCTCGGAATGAGCAGTTCTTC
j_call: TRBJ1-1; clone_size: .; v_call: TRBV5-6; d_call: .; cdr3_aa: CASSMAGSDTEAFF; cdr3_nt: TGTGCCAGCAGCATGGCAGGGTCGGACACTGAAGCTTTCTTT
j_call: TRBJ1-1; clone_size: .; v_call: TRBV29-1; d_call: .; cdr3_aa: CSVVMTNTEAFF; cdr3_nt: TGCAGCGTTGTTATGACGAACACTGAAGCTTTCTTT
j_call: TRBJ1-1; clone_size: .; v_call: TRBV7-9; d_call: .; cdr3_aa: CASSLNPREMNTEAFF; cdr3_nt: TGTGCCAGCAGCTTGAACCCCAGGGAGATGAACACTGAAGCTTTCTTT
j_call: TRBJ1-5; clone_size: .; v_call: TRBV23-1; d_call: .; cdr3_aa: CASSQSIREGNQPQHF; cdr3_nt: TGCGCCAGCAGTCAATCGATACGAGAGGGCAATCAGCCCCAGCATTTT
j_call: TRBJ2-7; clone_size: .; v_call: TRBV20-1; d_call: .; cdr3_aa: CSARRVGGPSSYEQYF; cdr3_nt: TGCAGTGCTAGAAGGGTAGGCGGGCCCAGCTCCTACGAGCAGTACTTC
j_call: TRBJ2-2; clone_size: .; v_call: TRBV5-1; d_call: .; cdr3_aa: CASSKGHTGELFF; cdr3_nt: TGCGCCAGCAGCAAGGGACACACCGGGGAGCTGTTTTTT
j_call: TRBJ2-3; clone_size: .; v_call: TRBV28; d_call: TRBD2; cdr3_aa: CASSHAGGSTDTQYF; cdr3_nt: TGTGCCAGCAGTCACGCGGGGGGGAGCACAGATACGCAGTATTTT
j_call: TRBJ2-7; clone_size: .; v_call: TRBV2; d_call: .; cdr3_aa: CASRYPSSYEQYF; cdr3_nt: TGTGCCAGCAGGTATCCGAGCTCCTACGAGCAGTACTTC
j_call: TRBJ2-7; clone_size: few; v_call: TRBV27; d_call: .; cdr3_aa: CASSNQGSVQYF; cdr3_nt: TGTGCCAGCAGCAACCAGGGATCAGTGCAGTACTTC